The 7 T cell receptor beta chains below come from one sample, sequenced in a study of radiotherapy plus CTLA-4 blockade in lung cancer. Some clones are missing from TCRdb's copy, which holds only in-frame ones; the method was immunoSEQ multiplex PCR. This table has about 68,000 clones, 70% to 85% appearing once. The sequencing here drew on peripheral blood, taken from a patient treated with radiotherapy plus ipilimumab. These receptors were taken from a human donor with non-small cell lung cancer who had a complete response to radiotherapy plus ipilimumab.

The sample holds a few counts of this clone. The chain links TRBV7-6 to TRBJ1-4; perhaps TRBD1 as D (6 bases). The V end was cut by 4 bases, the J end by 4 bases, with 10 bases between. The CDR3 sequence is 14 residues long. Germline CDR1 SGHVS, CDR2 FNYEAQ. CDR3 coding DNA: TGTGCCAGCAGCTCGCAGGGGTTTAATGAAAAACTGTTTTTT. It is translated as CASSSQGFNEKLFF.

The rearrangement joins TRBV11-3 to TRBJ2-1, with D perhaps matching TRBD2 (6 bases). The CDR3 has 14 residues. Trimming removed 2 bases from V and 7 bases from J, with 12 bases in between. Per germline, CDR1 SGHNT and CDR2 YENEEA. The chain's CDR3 is CASSLSSAGNEQFF. CDR3 coding DNA: TGTGCCAGCAGCTTATCCTCCGCGGGGAATGAGCAGTTCTTC.

The chain recombines TRBV18 with TRBJ1-2, with D maybe TRBD1 (6 bases). V was cut by 2 bases and J by 4 bases, with 14 bases left in between. Germline loops: CDR1 KGHSH, CDR2 LQKENI. The CDR3 is 15 residues long. The DNA of the CDR3 is TGTGCCAGCTCACCAGGGCCCGGGGGGCCCTATGGCTACACCTTC. As protein: CASSPGPGGPYGYTF.

The CDR3 DNA reads as TGCGCCAGCAGCCAGGGCCCTCCCTACAATGAGCAGTTCTTC. This encodes CASSQGPPYNEQFF. This chain connects TRBV4-3 to TRBJ2-1; D is unclear. The CDR3 is 14 residues long. V was cut by 3 bases and J by 2 bases, with 8 bases left in between. Germline CDR1 LGHNA, CDR2 YSLEER.

The chain employs TRBV19 and TRBJ2-7; D may be TRBD1 (5 bases). This CDR3 has 16 amino acids. V lost 6 bases and J lost 0, with 18 bases in between. Germline-derived CDR1 and CDR2 are LNHDA and SQIVND (reference sequence). CDR3 loop: CASSTKGGRASYEQYF. The CDR3 bases are TGTGCCAGTAGCACAAAAGGTGGCAGGGCCTCCTACGAGCAGTACTTC.

The chain is built from TRBV11-2 and TRBJ1-1; D gene uncertain. This CDR3 is built from 14 residues. Between the trimmed V and J ends, which lost 3 bases and 7 bases, there was a span of 15 bases. Germline values: CDR1 SGHAT, CDR2 FQNNGV. In nucleotides, the CDR3 is TGTGCCAGCAGCTTGAGAGAAGGGCGAGATGAAGCTTTCTTT. Translation gives CASSLREGRDEAFF.

The chain is built from TRBV7-2 and TRBJ2-5; maybe TRBD1 (5 bases). Trimming left V 3 bases short and J 5 bases short, with 10 bases between. The CDR3 consists of 13 residues. Germline V CDR1 and CDR2: SGHTA, FQGNSA. The CDR3 region has the DNA TGTGCCAGCAGCTTCAGGGTTACGGAGACCCAGTACTTC. Protein sequence: CASSFRVTETQYF.